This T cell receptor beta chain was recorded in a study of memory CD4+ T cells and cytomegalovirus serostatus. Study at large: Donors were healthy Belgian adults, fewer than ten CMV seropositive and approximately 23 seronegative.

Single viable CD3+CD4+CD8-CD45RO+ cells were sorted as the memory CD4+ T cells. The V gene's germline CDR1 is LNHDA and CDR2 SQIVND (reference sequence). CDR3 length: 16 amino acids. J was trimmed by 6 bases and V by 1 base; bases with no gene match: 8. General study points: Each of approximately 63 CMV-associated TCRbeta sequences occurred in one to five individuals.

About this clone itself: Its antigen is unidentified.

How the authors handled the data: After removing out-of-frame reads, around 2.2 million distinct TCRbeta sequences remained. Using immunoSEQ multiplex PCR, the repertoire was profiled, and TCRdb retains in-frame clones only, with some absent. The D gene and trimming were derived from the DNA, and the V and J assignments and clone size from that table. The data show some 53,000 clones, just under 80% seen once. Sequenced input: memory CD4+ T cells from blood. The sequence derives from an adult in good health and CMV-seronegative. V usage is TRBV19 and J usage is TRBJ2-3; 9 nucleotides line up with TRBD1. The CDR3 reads CASSIGQGGIRDTQYF. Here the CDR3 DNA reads TGTGCCAGTAGTATAGGACAGGGGGGCATAAGGGATACGCAGTATTTT.